The entry below gives a single TCR beta chain sequence along with its context. Its antigen is still unknown. The data are from a study of cytomegalovirus exposure and HLA in healthy donors. Unrecorded immune exposure was likely among donors, who were nominally healthy when sampled. The PCR employed 60 Vbeta primers together with 13 Jbeta primers. Here immunoSEQ multiplex PCR was the method, and the copy in TCRdb shows in-frame clones only, minus some. The sample has 200,000 or so clones, about 86% seen once; the top ten hold about 1.9%. The trim removed 0 bases at V and 6 bases at J, leaving 5 bases unmatched. Germline CDR1 SNHLY, CDR2 FYNNEI. This CDR3 contains 15 residues. Findings and limits, study-wide: An analysis was carried out later, and it reportedly showed fewer N-insertions in an Asian-associated ancestry cluster than the approximately 700-donor mean. Prior analysis indicated that the majority of TCR beta V segments exhibited productivity approximately 87% or approximately 30% of the time.

The chain combines TRBV2 with TRBJ1-5, with 7 bases matching TRBD1. This clonotype was obtained from a woman between 18 and 29 years old in good health and CMV-seropositive. The sample consisted of PBMCs. CDR3 amino acids: CASSEAQGGPQPQHF. Here the CDR3 DNA reads TGTGCCAGCAGTGAAGCCCAGGGGGGACCTCAGCCCCAGCATTTT.